This TCR beta chain originates from a study of tumor-infiltrating lymphocytes in primary liver carcinoma. About the research overall: All patients, whether men or women, fell within 30 to 69 years of age.

For each extraction, RNA and DNA were obtained together from about 21-30 mg of unsorted bulk tissue. Surgical resection was the treatment these patients received for primary liver carcinoma. The study enrolled treatment-naive patients with chronic HBV infection. This clonotype is medium-sized within its sample. Its target is not known. Germline CDR1 is SEHNR and CDR2 is FQNEAQ (reference sequence). There are 14 residues in the CDR3. Trimming took 6 bases from V and 6 from J; bases not matched to a gene: 6. Study-wide results and limits: Blood trailed tumors significantly in top-250-clone fraction (p = 0.039).

Starting from roughly 540 ng of total RNA, TCR beta cDNA was produced with a primer in the constant region. The TCR beta library was amplified through three nested multiplex PCR rounds in a modified ARM-PCR procedure. Forward primers for TRBV1-TRBV30 and a C-beta reverse primer served the first two PCR rounds, at about 10 cycles each. TCRdb re-called the multiplex PCR reads with MiXCR, one entry per CDR3 protein. The sample lists roughly 190,000 distinct CDR3 sequences, roughly 80% occurring once. The gene calls are TRBV7-9 and TRBJ1-2, with 11 bases fitting TRBD1. Sequenced material: tumor tissue from primary liver carcinoma. The clonotype was recovered from a middle-aged man with primary liver carcinoma and hepatitis B virus infection. The CDR3 sequence is CASRWDRGFHGYTF. CDR3 DNA sequence: TGTGCCAGCAGATGGGACAGGGGGTTTCATGGCTACACCTTC.